Below, one T cell receptor beta chain is given with its context. As yet, its antigen is unknown. The sample belongs to a study of neoadjuvant nivolumab and ipilimumab in lung cancer. Assay: immunoSEQ multiplex PCR; the TCRdb copy retains only in-frame clones and omits some. The sample shows approximately 19,000 clones, around 86% of them seen only once. V was shortened by 2 bases and J by 5 bases, with 22 bases between the two germline ends. This CDR3 has 17 amino acids. Germline assignment: CDR1 SGHVS and CDR2 FQNEAQ. The study, taken as a whole, reports: TCR sequencing covered a small number of samples. Only two of four nivolumab-treated tumors gained richness and clonality by surgery. Blood richness before therapy tracked richness in tumors resected after neoadjuvant therapy.

This sequence originates from an adult with non-small cell lung cancer. The genes are TRBV7-8 and TRBJ2-7; no clear D. Sample: peripheral blood, taken before neoadjuvant nivolumab, alone or with ipilimumab. The CDR3 reads CASSLLGPQVGSDEQYF. The CDR3, as DNA: TGTGCCAGCAGCTTATTAGGCCCCCAAGTGGGATCCGACGAGCAGTACTTC. Based on the CDR3 plus reference TRBV7-8 and TRBJ2-7, the full variable domain is GAGVSQSPRYKVAKRGQDVALRCDPISGHVSLFWYQQALGQGPEFLTYFQNEAQLDKSGLPSDRFFAERPEGSVSTLKIQRTQQEDSAVYLCASSLLGPQVGSDEQYFGPGTRLTVT.